These 20 T cell receptor beta chains were sequenced from one sample in a study of Ad26.COV2.S vaccination and SARS-CoV-2 variants. Sample treatment: around 19 received Ad26.COV2.S at low or high dose, single or two shots; roughly five received placebo; per-sample allocation not given. Following the first vaccine or placebo injection, samples were taken on day 63. The table came from immunoSEQ multiplex PCR; TCRdb's copy has only in-frame clones and leaves some out. This table has about 350,000 clones, around 90% appearing once. Sequencing used peripheral blood, obtained in a trial of Ad26.COV2.S vaccine versus placebo. These TCRs come from a person between 18 and 59 years old who received the Ad26.COV2.S COVID-19 vaccine or a placebo.

This chain connects TRBV19 to TRBJ1-5, with unresolved D. The germline V gene has CDR1 LNHDA and CDR2 SQIVND (reference sequence). This CDR3 comprises 13 residues. V lost 5 bases and J lost 0, with 5 bases in between. In DNA form, the CDR3 reads TGTGCCAGTAGTCCTTATAGCAATCAGCCCCAGCATTTT. As protein: CASSPYSNQPQHF.

The chain recombines TRBV18 with TRBJ1-4; D not resolved. Trimming pared 3 bases from V and 8 bases from J, leaving 4 bases between. CDR1 and CDR2 from the germline V gene are KGHSH and LQKENI. The CDR3 spans 11 residues. The CDR3 sequence is CASSPQEKLFF. CDR3 nucleotides: TGTGCCAGCTCACCCCAGGAAAAACTGTTTTTT.

The genes are TRBV7-2 and TRBJ2-7, with TRBD1 identical over 9 bases. The germline gives CDR1 SGHTA, CDR2 FQGNSA. The J segment lost 3 bases and the V segment lost 10 bases, leaving 7 bases of the junction unmatched. This CDR3 region has 13 residues. The CDR3 here is CATCRDRDYEQYF. The CDR3 coding sequence is TGTGCCACCTGTAGGGACAGGGACTACGAGCAGTACTTC.

This chain connects TRBV10-3 to TRBJ1-2; 7 nucleotides agree with TRBD1. Germline CDR1 is ENHRY and CDR2 is SYGVKD. CDR3 size: 13 residues. Trimming at V came to 5 bases and at J to 8 bases, leaving 8 bases not matched to a gene. CDR3: CAISPDRTDGYTF. The DNA of the CDR3 is TGTGCCATCAGTCCGGACAGGACGGACGGCTACACCTTC.

The chain couples TRBV7-2 to TRBJ1-2, with D possibly matching TRBD1 (6 bases). The V gene's germline CDR1 is SGHTA and CDR2 FQGNSA. V lost 4 bases and J lost 5, with 11 bases in between. This CDR3 spans 13 amino acids. CDR3 in amino acids: CASSWGQGYGYTF. The CDR3 DNA sequence: TGTGCCAGCAGCTGGGGGCAGGGTTATGGCTACACCTTC.

The chain joins TRBV14 to TRBJ1-1; D unclear. Germline V lookup: CDR1 SGHDN, CDR2 FVKESK. Trimming cost V 5 bases and J 0 bases, with 7 bases left between them. The CDR3 covers 13 residues. For the CDR3, the DNA is TGTGCCAGCAGCTGGACTTTGAACACTGAAGCTTTCTTT. Protein product: CASSWTLNTEAFF.

The chain links TRBV7-2 to TRBJ1-2; the match to TRBD1 covers 12 bases. The CDR3 is made up of 13 amino acids. The germline V gene has CDR1 SGHTA and CDR2 FQGNSA. V shed 4 bases, J shed 14 bases, and the junction held 8 bases outside the gene matches. DNA for the CDR3: TGTGCCAGCAGCTCCCGGGACAGGGGGCGCCCTACCTTC. Its protein product is CASSSRDRGRPTF.

The chain recombines TRBV20-1 with TRBJ2-7, with 8 bases matching TRBD2. Unmatched junction bases numbered 7, after V lost 3 bases and J lost 0 bases. Germline CDR1 reads DFQATT; CDR2 reads SNEGSKA (reference sequence). The CDR3 runs to 15 residues. The CDR3 region has the DNA TGCAGTGCTAGTATAGCGGGAACTAGCTCCTACGAGCAGTACTTC. Its translation: CSASIAGTSSYEQYF.

The J gene is TRBJ1-4, the V gene TRBV30; D is ambiguous. Per the germline V gene, CDR1 is GTSNPN and CDR2 is SVGIG (reference sequence). The CDR3 consists of 14 residues. V shed 0 bases and J shed 8 bases, with 13 bases lying between them. Here the CDR3 reads CAWSVSRRREKLFF. The CDR3 bases are TGTGCCTGGAGTGTATCACGACGGAGGGAAAAACTGTTTTTT.

This clone was observed a single time. The chain employs TRBV5-1 and TRBJ2-2; D is undetermined. This CDR3 region has 14 residues. The germline V gene encodes CDR1 SGHRS and CDR2 YFSETQ. Trimming shortened V by 0 bases and J by 5 bases, and 8 bases separated the two germline ends. Written as DNA, the CDR3 is TGCGCCAGCAGCTTGGACCAATTTACCGGGGAGCTGTTTTTT. Protein sequence: CASSLDQFTGELFF.

The V gene is TRBV28, the J gene TRBJ1-1, with 7 bases identical to TRBD1. V shed 5 bases, J shed 4 bases, and the junction held 19 bases outside the gene matches. Germline V lookup: CDR1 MDHEN, CDR2 SYDVKM. The CDR3 has 18 residues. CDR3 DNA sequence: TGTGCCAGCAGTCCCCCTCCGGGACAGACGATGAAGGGCACTGAAGCTTTCTTT. Translated: CASSPPPGQTMKGTEAFF.

The CDR3 here is CASSRGTSVKWGGELFF. The CDR3 nucleotides are TGTGCCAGCAGCCGAGGGACTAGCGTCAAGTGGGGCGGGGAGCTGTTTTTT. The chain combines TRBV3-1 (or the pseudogene TRBV3-2) with TRBJ2-2, with 10 nucleotides matching TRBD2. The CDR3 is made up of 17 amino acids. V was clipped by 4 bases and J by 7 bases; unmatched bases: 12. CDR1 and CDR2 (germline): LGHDT, YNNKEL (reference sequence).

V usage is TRBV29-1 and J usage is TRBJ2-3; 9 bases agree with TRBD2. Germline-derived CDR1 and CDR2 are SQVTM and ANQGSEA. This CDR3 has 15 residues. Unmatched junction bases numbered 5, after V lost 4 bases and J lost 0 bases. This CDR3 is CSVASGTTSTDTQYF. CDR3 nucleotides: TGCAGCGTTGCTAGCGGGACAACTAGCACAGATACGCAGTATTTT.

This rearrangement joins TRBV5-1 to TRBJ1-1; D is ambiguous. Germline V gives CDR1 SGHRS, CDR2 YFSETQ. V was pared by 6 bases and J by 0 bases, with 3 bases between. This CDR3 is 11 amino acids long. For the CDR3, the DNA is TGCGCCAGCAAGGTGAACACTGAAGCTTTCTTT. Encoded protein: CASKVNTEAFF. Together with reference TRBV5-1 and TRBJ1-1, the CDR3 gives the full variable domain: KAGVTQTPRYLIKTRGQQVTLSCSPISGHRSVSWYQQTPGQGLQFLFEYFSETQRNKGNFPGRFSGRQFSNSRSEMNVSTLELGDSALYLCASKVNTEAFFGQGTRLTVV.

The chain has TRBV11-1 and TRBJ2-3; D not resolved. The CDR3 has 11 amino acids. CDR1 is SGHAT and CDR2 is FQDESV in the germline V gene (reference sequence). V lost 3 bases to trimming and J lost 5 bases, with 3 bases between them. CDR3 in amino acids: CASSFRDTQYF. The DNA for the CDR3 is TGTGCCAGCAGCTTTAGAGATACGCAGTATTTT.

This chain links TRBV28 with TRBJ1-6; no firm D call. V lost 4 bases and J 6 bases, leaving 13 bases between the germline ends. Germline values: CDR1 MDHEN, CDR2 SYDVKM. The CDR3 covers 15 residues. This chain's CDR3 is CASSSRHPGNSPLHF. The CDR3 region has the DNA TGTGCCAGCAGTTCCAGACACCCGGGTAATTCACCCCTCCACTTT.

The chain combines TRBV5-8 with TRBJ1-2, with D possibly TRBD1 on 5 matching bases. This CDR3 spans 14 amino acids. V was cut by 0 bases and J by 8 bases, with 14 bases left in between. Germline V gene sequence: CDR1 SGHTS, CDR2 YDEGEE. The CDR3 protein is CASSLGQLQEGYTF. Written as DNA, the CDR3 is TGTGCCAGCAGCTTGGGACAGCTCCAAGAAGGCTACACCTTC.

As for this clone: Other DNA sequences in this specimen translate into the identical CDR3. This chain links TRBV18 with TRBJ1-2, with a tentative D call TRBD1 (5 bases). V was clipped by 3 bases and J by 1 base, with 12 bases between them. Germline CDR1 is KGHSH and CDR2 is LQKENI. The CDR3 covers 15 residues. The CDR3 loop is CASSPRQGDNYGYTF. CDR3 coding DNA: TGTGCCAGCTCACCTCGCCAGGGTGATAACTATGGCTACACCTTC.

The chain carries TRBV12-3 or TRBV12-4 and TRBJ2-1, with D possibly matching TRBD1 (6 bases). The CDR3 consists of 11 residues. V was pared by 6 bases and J by 11 bases, with 11 bases between. In DNA form, the CDR3 reads TGTGCCAGCAGCCCCAGGGGACAGCAGTTCTTC. Translation: CASSPRGQQFF.

The chain is built from TRBV10-3 and TRBJ2-7, with D tentatively TRBD2 (6 bases). The CDR3 is 16 residues long. The V gene's germline CDR1 is ENHRY and CDR2 SYGVKD. Trimming pared 6 bases from V and 0 bases from J, leaving 18 bases between. The CDR3 nucleotides are TGTGCCATCAGCCGAACGGGTGGGACTGTCTCCTACGAGCAGTACTTC. Translation: CAISRTGGTVSYEQYF.